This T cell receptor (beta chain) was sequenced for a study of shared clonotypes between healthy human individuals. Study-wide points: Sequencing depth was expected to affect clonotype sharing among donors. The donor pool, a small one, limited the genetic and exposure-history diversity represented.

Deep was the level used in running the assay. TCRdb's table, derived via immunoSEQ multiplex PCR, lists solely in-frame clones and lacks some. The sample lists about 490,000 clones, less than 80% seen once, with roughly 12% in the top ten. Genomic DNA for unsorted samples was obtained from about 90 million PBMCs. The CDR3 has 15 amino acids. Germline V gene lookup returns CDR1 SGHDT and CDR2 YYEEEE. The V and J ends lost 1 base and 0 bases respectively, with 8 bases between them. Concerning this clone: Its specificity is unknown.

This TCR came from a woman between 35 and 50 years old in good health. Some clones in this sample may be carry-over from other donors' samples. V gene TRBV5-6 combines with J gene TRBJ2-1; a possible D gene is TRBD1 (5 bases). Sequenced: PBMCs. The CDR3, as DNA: TGTGCCAGCAGCTTGAGGGGCATCTCCTACAATGAGCAGTTCTTC. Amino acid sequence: CASSLRGISYNEQFF.